A selection of T cell receptor beta chains follows, all from one sample in a study of CD4+ T cells in melanoma. Using immunoSEQ multiplex PCR, the repertoire was profiled, and TCRdb retains in-frame clones only, with some absent. This table has some 47,000 clones, roughly 87% appearing once. The specimen sequenced was peripheral blood. All receptors derive from a human donor with melanoma. Each CDR3 is given with its conserved first and last residue. D genes are given only for firm matches. Some rows have no size entry. The others give once, few or many, or a class for an expanded clone.

clone_size	j_call	v_call	d_call	cdr3_nt	cdr3_aa
.	TRBJ2-6	TRBV5-1	.	TGCGCCAGCAGCTTGGCGGCCGGTACTGGGGCCAACGTCCTGACTTTC	CASSLAAGTGANVLTF
.	TRBJ1-1	TRBV7-2	TRBD1	TGTGCCAGCAGCCCGGACAGGGGAAGGTGGACTGAAGCTTTCTTT	CASSPDRGRWTEAFF
few	TRBJ2-1	TRBV11-3	TRBD1	TGTGCCAGCAGCTTAGGGACAGGGGGCGATGAGCAGTTCTTC	CASSLGTGGDEQFF
.	TRBJ1-3	TRBV7-9	TRBD1	TGTGCCAGCAGCTCCAACCGGGACAGGTACTCTGGAAACACCATATATTTT	CASSSNRDRYSGNTIYF
.	TRBJ1-2	TRBV5-1	TRBD1	TGCGCCAGCAGCTTGGAAGGGGGCGCGGCCTATGGCTACACCTTC	CASSLEGGAAYGYTF
.	TRBJ1-1	TRBV6-5	.	TGTGCCAGCAGTCGGGACACCCGGGGGGCTTTCTTT	CASSRDTRGAFF
.	TRBJ1-5	TRBV7-9	.	TGTGCCAGCAGCCAACAGGATAGCAATCAGCCCCAGCATTTT	CASSQQDSNQPQHF
.	TRBJ1-2	TRBV4-3	.	TGCGCCAGCAGCCATAATAGCCCCTTCTATGGCTACACCTTC	CASSHNSPFYGYTF
once	TRBJ2-1	TRBV19	.	TGTGCCAGTAGTAAAGGACAGAACAATGAGCAGTTCTTC	CASSKGQNNEQFF
.	TRBJ2-7	TRBV5-1	.	TGCGCCAGCAGCTTAGATCTGGGCCTCTACGAGCAGTACTTC	CASSLDLGLYEQYF
once	TRBJ2-7	TRBV6-6	.	TGTGCCAGCAGTTACTCGTTGGGGCCCGCCTACGAGCAGTACTTC	CASSYSLGPAYEQYF
.	TRBJ2-6	TRBV5-4	.	TGTGCCAGCAGCCGAAACCCCCCATCTGGGGCCAACGTCCTGACTTTC	CASSRNPPSGANVLTF
.	TRBJ2-3	TRBV30	.	TGTGCCTGGAGTGTAACCGGGGGGCCCACAGATACGCAGTATTTT	CAWSVTGGPTDTQYF
.	TRBJ2-1	TRBV2	TRBD2	TGTGCCAGCAGTGACCAAGGGTCTAGCGGGGGGATTTACAATGAGCAGTTCTTC	CASSDQGSSGGIYNEQFF
.	TRBJ2-1	TRBV6-5	.	TGTGCCAGCAGACACGGGACTGGCAATGAGCAGTTCTTC	CASRHGTGNEQFF
.	TRBJ2-2	TRBV7-7	TRBD2	TGTGCTAGCACCCCCGGGACTAGCACCGGGGAGCTGTTTTTT	CASTPGTSTGELFF